This T cell receptor (beta chain) is drawn from a study of T cells in Graves' hyperthyroidism and ophthalmopathy. Many counts were recorded for this clonotype. The source material, RNA transcripts, was used to amplify TCR beta CDR3 regions. HTBI primers were used for first-round RT-PCR of the TCR CDR3. TCRdb re-called the multiplex PCR reads through MiXCR, storing one row per CDR3 protein. The sample records fewer than 350,000 distinct CDR3 sequences, 21% being singletons. An absence of ophthalmopathy progression within 18 months meant stable Graves' hyperthyroidism. In making diagnoses, clinical symptoms, serum thyroxine and TRAb, thyroid ultrasound and orbital computed tomography were all used. V lost 2 bases, J lost 0 bases, and 13 bases lay in between. Per the germline V gene, CDR1 is SGHDT and CDR2 is YYEEEE. The CDR3 consists of 16 residues.

Source material: blood. The rearrangement uses TRBV5-6 and TRBJ2-3; possibly TRBD1 for D (6 bases). The receptor was isolated from a woman between 45 and 65 years old with Graves' hyperthyroidism. As DNA, the CDR3 is TGTGCCAGCAGCTTAGTGGGGCAGGGGAGCACAGATACGCAGTATTTT. This encodes CASSLVGQGSTDTQYF.